Below, 18 T cell receptor beta chains from the same sample are listed, as sequenced in a study of control samples from healthy donors and cancer patients. This table comes from immunoSEQ multiplex PCR, and its TCRdb copy is limited to in-frame clones, with some not included. In the table there are 45,000 or so clones, approximately 89% of which are singletons. The specimen was PBMCs. The origin of the receptors is a woman aged 40 to 49 with head and neck cancer.

The chain is built from TRBV6-5 and TRBJ1-1; tentative D call: TRBD1 (6 bases). CDR1 is MNHEY, CDR2 SVGAGI, per germline. Trimming stripped 4 bases from V and 0 bases from J, with 12 bases between. The CDR3 covers 15 residues. CDR3 bases: TGTGCCAGCAGTTTCGGACAGCTCATGAACACTGAAGCTTTCTTT. Protein product: CASSFGQLMNTEAFF.

The chain has TRBV11-2 and TRBJ2-7, with D possibly matching TRBD1 (5 bases). The length of the CDR3 is 13 residues. CDR1 is SGHAT, CDR2 FQNNGV, per germline. Trimming took 1 base from V and 3 from J, leaving 7 bases between them. CDR3 bases: TGTGCCAGCAGCTTAGTCAGGGACTACGAGCAGTACTTC. It encodes CASSLVRDYEQYF. Drawing the rest from reference TRBV11-2 and TRBJ2-7, the complete variable domain is EAGVAQSPRYKIIEKRQSVAFWCNPISGHATLYWYQQILGQGPKLLIQFQNNGVVDDSQLPKDRFSAERLKGVDSTLKIQPAKLEDSAVYLCASSLVRDYEQYFGPGTRLTVT.

The V and J genes are TRBV19 and TRBJ1-1; TRBD1 is a possible D gene (5 bases). Per the germline V gene, CDR1 is LNHDA and CDR2 is SQIVND (reference sequence). CDR3 length: 12 residues. The CDR3 bases are TGTGCGAGGGGACGGAAAAACACTGAAGCTTTCTTT. It encodes CARGRKNTEAFF.

Remarks on this clone: This sample includes further DNA sequences coding for the same CDR3. The CDR3 spells CASSGTYEQYF. CDR3 bases: TGTGCCAGCAGCGGGACCTACGAGCAGTACTTC. V usage is TRBV6-2 or TRBV6-3 and J usage is TRBJ2-7, with D tentatively TRBD2 (5 bases). CDR3 length: 11 amino acids. The germline V and J ends were trimmed by 6 bases and 2 bases, with 5 bases remaining between them. Germline lookup yields CDR1 MNHEY and CDR2 SVGEGT.

The count of this clone is one. The chain employs TRBV3-1 (or the pseudogene TRBV3-2) and TRBJ1-2; 8 bases align to TRBD1. Germline V lookup: CDR1 LGHDT, CDR2 YNNKEL (reference sequence). The V gene end was trimmed by 6 bases and the J gene end by 1 base; junction bases not matched to a gene: 7. The CDR3 contains 15 residues. CDR3 sequence: CASSSTGQGNYGYTF. The CDR3 bases are TGTGCCAGCAGTTCCACCGGACAGGGTAACTATGGCTACACCTTC.

The gene calls are TRBV14 and TRBJ2-7; 8 nucleotides line up with TRBD1. The germline V gene encodes CDR1 SGHDN and CDR2 FVKESK. The CDR3 extends over 15 amino acids. Trimming at V came to 3 bases and at J to 0 bases, leaving 4 bases not matched to a gene. The CDR3, as DNA: TGTGCCAGCAGCCAGCGGACAGGGATCTCCTACGAGCAGTACTTC. Translating it yields CASSQRTGISYEQYF.

This clone occurred once. V gene TRBV6-5 combines with J gene TRBJ1-5; D is unresolved. V lost 0 bases and J 3 bases, leaving 6 bases between the germline ends. The V gene's germline CDR1 is MNHEY and CDR2 SVGAGI. CDR3 size: 14 residues. The CDR3 bases are TGTGCCAGCAGTTACTCGGCGGTCAATCAGCCCCAGCATTTT. Amino acids: CASSYSAVNQPQHF.

The rearrangement links TRBV7-2 to TRBJ2-1; TRBD2 is a possible D gene (6 bases). Germline loops: CDR1 SGHTA, CDR2 FQGNSA. The germline V and J ends were trimmed by 5 bases and 5 bases, with 19 bases remaining between them. The CDR3 is 16 residues long. The chain's CDR3 is CASSTQGGKANNEQFF. For the CDR3, the DNA is TGTGCCAGCAGCACTCAGGGCGGGAAGGCCAACAATGAGCAGTTCTTC.

This chain links TRBV7-9 with TRBJ2-4, with D unclear. Germline CDR1 is SEHNR and CDR2 is FQNEAQ (reference sequence). Deletions cut 5 bases from V and 7 bases from J, with 9 bases between. The CDR3 is 12 residues long. CDR3 in DNA: TGTGCCAGCAGCCTCGACAAGAACATTCAGTACTTC. Encoded protein: CASSLDKNIQYF.

The chain has TRBV7-8 and TRBJ2-5; 9 bases match TRBD2. Germline CDR1 SGHVS, CDR2 FQNEAQ. V shed 3 bases, J shed 4 bases, and the junction held 6 bases outside the gene matches. The CDR3 has 15 amino acids. CDR3 DNA: TGTGCCAGCAGCTTGGTTGCGGGGGGGCCAGAGACCCAGTACTTC. Residues: CASSLVAGGPETQYF.

The table lists this clone with a few counts. V usage is TRBV20-1 and J usage is TRBJ1-2; unclear D gene. Trimming removed 5 bases at V and 6 bases at J, with 10 bases between. CDR3 length: 11 amino acids. The V gene's germline CDR1 is DFQATT and CDR2 SNEGSKA (reference sequence). DNA for the CDR3: TGCAGTGCTGCGACTAGAGATGGCTACACCTTC. This codes for CSAATRDGYTF.

The rearrangement uses TRBV7-8 and TRBJ2-2, with TRBD2 matching over 7 bases. This CDR3 has 13 residues. The V gene's germline CDR1 is SGHVS and CDR2 FQNEAQ. J lost 8 bases, V lost 3 bases, and 3 bases had no gene match. CDR3 in amino acids: CASSLRESGELFF. In DNA, the CDR3 is TGTGCCAGCAGCTTGCGGGAGTCAGGGGAGCTGTTTTTT.

The chain links TRBV7-7 to TRBJ1-1; 9 bases align to TRBD1. The CDR3 contains 13 residues. V shed 5 bases and J 4 bases; nucleotides not matched to a gene: 2. Germline loops: CDR1 SSHAT, CDR2 FNYEAQ (reference sequence). The DNA of the CDR3 is TGTGCCAGCAGCCAGGGACAGGGCACTGAAGCTTTCTTT. Amino acids: CASSQGQGTEAFF.

The V gene is TRBV27, the J gene TRBJ2-7; D is perhaps TRBD1 or TRBD2 (5 bases each). The V end was cut by 7 bases, the J end by 3 bases, with 13 bases between. Germline CDR1 MNHEY, CDR2 SMNVEV (reference sequence). The length of the CDR3 is 13 residues. The CDR3 sequence: CASKGRGSYEQYF. The CDR3 DNA follows: TGTGCCAGCAAGGGACGGGGAAGCTACGAGCAGTACTTC.

The chain uses TRBV23-1 and TRBJ2-7, with D possibly TRBD1 on 6 matching bases. TRBV23-1 is noted as an ORF with a role that remains uncertain. Trimming took off 3 bases at V and 2 bases at J, with 17 bases between the two ends. The CDR3 sequence is 16 residues long. The CDR3 is CASSQPEGRGAYEQYF. The CDR3 bases are TGCGCCAGCAGTCAGCCGGAAGGCAGGGGAGCCTACGAGCAGTACTTC.

The rearrangement joins TRBV3-1 (or the pseudogene TRBV3-2) to TRBJ2-7, with D unresolved. The CDR3 is 15 amino acids. V lost 1 base and J lost 2, with 12 bases in between. Germline assignment: CDR1 LGHDT and CDR2 YNNKEL (reference sequence). DNA of the CDR3: TGTGCCAGCAGCCAAGGGTGGTTCCCCACCTACGAGCAGTACTTC. Residues: CASSQGWFPTYEQYF.

The V call is TRBV13, the J call TRBJ2-7, with 10 positions matching TRBD2. The CDR3 spans 15 residues. J lost 2 bases, V lost 0 bases, and 1 base had no gene match. Germline CDR1 PRHDT, CDR2 FYEKMQ (reference sequence). The CDR3 spells CASSLGTSGPYEQYF. CDR3 sequence (DNA): TGTGCCAGCAGCTTAGGGACTAGCGGGCCCTACGAGCAGTACTTC.

The chain carries TRBV10-3 and TRBJ1-1; 8 bases map to TRBD1. The V and J ends lost 4 bases and 3 bases, in that order; junction bases with no gene match: 7. The CDR3 spans 15 residues. Germline loops: CDR1 ENHRY, CDR2 SYGVKD. The CDR3 is CAISGYGTGDTEAFF. CDR3 DNA sequence: TGTGCCATCAGTGGATACGGGACAGGAGACACTGAAGCTTTCTTT.